These 22 T cell receptor beta chains came from one sample sequenced in a study of patients and donors after allogeneic stem cell transplantation. TCRdb re-called the RT-PCR reads with MiXCR, one entry per CDR3 protein. The sample holds fewer than 200,000 distinct CDR3 sequences; 30% are singletons and the top ten take approximately 3.5%. Sequenced input: blood, either unsorted or a sorted T cell fraction (not recorded which). These TCRs come from a human donor who was either an allogeneic HSCT recipient or a stem cell or donor lymphocyte infusion donor (not recorded which). It is not recorded whose cells these are; they may come from a transplant donor.

The chain couples TRBV7-6 to TRBJ1-3; D remains unclear. The CDR3 length is 15 residues. Trimming left V 4 bases short and J 2 bases short, with 12 bases between. Germline-derived CDR1 and CDR2 are SGHVS and FNYEAQ. CDR3 amino acids: CASSSAGLTGNTIYF. Here the CDR3 DNA reads TGTGCCAGCAGCTCGGCCGGCCTCACTGGAAACACCATATATTTT.

The gene calls are TRBV7-2 and TRBJ2-1; a possible D gene is TRBD2 (6 bases). V lost 5 bases and J 4 bases, leaving 18 bases between the germline ends. Looked up from germline, CDR1 is SGHTA and CDR2 is FQGNSA. The CDR3 consists of 16 residues. The CDR3 region has the DNA TGTGCCAGCAGCCTGCTTCCTAGCGCCAATTACAATGAGCAGTTCTTC. Amino acids: CASSLLPSANYNEQFF.

The J gene is TRBJ2-3, the V gene TRBV5-4, with 10 positions matching TRBD2. The V gene end was trimmed by 7 bases and the J gene end by 3 bases; junction bases not matched to a gene: 2. Germline V gene lookup returns CDR1 SGHNT and CDR2 YYREEE (reference sequence). This CDR3 contains 13 residues. DNA of the CDR3: TGTGCCAGCCTGACTAGCGGGACAGATACGCAGTATTTT. Amino acids: CASLTSGTDTQYF. Drawing the rest from reference TRBV5-4 and TRBJ2-3, the complete variable domain is ETGVTQSPTHLIKTRGQQVTLRCSSQSGHNTVSWYQQALGQGPQFIFQYYREEENGRGNFPPRFSGLQFPNYSSELNVNALELDDSALYLCASLTSGTDTQYFGPGTRLTVL.

The rearrangement uses TRBV5-1 and TRBJ2-5; D is unclear. Looked up from germline, CDR1 is SGHRS and CDR2 is YFSETQ. Trimming pared 0 bases from V and 6 bases from J, leaving 6 bases between. This CDR3 region has 12 residues. In nucleotides, the CDR3 is TGCGCCAGCAGCTTGGAACATCAGACCCAGTACTTC. Translating it yields CASSLEHQTQYF.

This clonotype has a handful of counts. The V and J genes are TRBV12-3 or TRBV12-4 and TRBJ2-5; D is undetermined. The V and J ends lost 8 bases and 4 bases respectively, with 5 bases between them. This CDR3 comprises 10 residues. In nucleotides, the CDR3 is TGTGCCAGCCAAGGAGAGACCCAGTACTTC. Its protein is CASQGETQYF.

CDR3 amino acids: CATSDDGQGFYGYTF. The CDR3 DNA is TGTGCCACCAGTGATGATGGACAGGGCTTCTATGGCTACACCTTC. V gene TRBV24-1 combines with J gene TRBJ1-2; 8 bases are a match to TRBD1. The CDR3 has 15 amino acids. Germline CDR1 and CDR2: KGHDR and SFDVKD. Trimming at V came to 3 bases and at J to 4 bases, leaving 6 bases not matched to a gene.

The genes are TRBV5-1 and TRBJ2-7; 9 nucleotides agree with TRBD2. J lost 0 bases, V lost 4 bases, and 5 bases had no gene match. This CDR3 comprises 15 residues. CDR1 SGHRS and CDR2 YFSETQ come from the germline V gene. CDR3 DNA sequence: TGCGCCAGCAGCCCTGGACTAGCGTTCTCCTACGAGCAGTACTTC. This gives the protein CASSPGLAFSYEQYF.

In nucleotides, the CDR3 is TGTGCCAGCAGTGACAGGGCCTCCTACAATGAGCAGTTCTTC. Amino acids: CASSDRASYNEQFF. V usage is TRBV6-6 and J usage is TRBJ2-1; TRBD1 agrees at 7 bases. With V trimmed by 5 bases and J by 0 bases, 1 base remained unmatched. This CDR3 region has 14 residues. Looked up from germline, CDR1 is MNHNY and CDR2 is SVGAGI (reference sequence).

The CDR3 DNA reads TGTGCCAGCGTACATGGGGGACAGATAGGACGAACCGGGGAGCTGTTTTTT. It specifies CASVHGGQIGRTGELFF. V usage is TRBV12-3 or TRBV12-4 and J usage is TRBJ2-2, with 7 bases fitting TRBD1. The V gene end was trimmed by 8 bases and the J gene end by 5 bases; junction bases not matched to a gene: 17. The CDR3 is 17 residues long.

This chain joins TRBV7-2 and TRBJ1-1, with D unclear. Per the germline V gene, CDR1 is SGHTA and CDR2 is FQGNSA. CDR3 length: 15 amino acids. Trimming shortened V by 4 bases and J by 3 bases, and 15 bases separated the two germline ends. The chain's CDR3 is CASSSQGLVDTEAFF. The CDR3 DNA reads as TGTGCCAGCAGCTCCCAAGGCTTAGTGGACACTGAAGCTTTCTTT. Full variable domain (outside the CDR3, taken from reference TRBV7-2 and TRBJ1-1): GAGVSQSPSNKVTEKGKDVELRCDPISGHTALYWYRQSLGQGLEFLIYFQGNSAPDKSGLPSDRFSAERTGGSVSTLTIQRTQQEDSAVYLCASSSQGLVDTEAFFGQGTRLTVV.

This clonotype was counted many times. The V call is TRBV5-1, the J call TRBJ1-1, with TRBD1 matching over 7 bases. Germline CDR1 is SGHRS and CDR2 is YFSETQ. V was pared by 5 bases and J by 5 bases, with 9 bases of the junction left unmatched. This CDR3 spans 14 amino acids. The CDR3 nucleotides read TGCGCCAGCAGTGGGGGACAGCGAAAAACTGAAGCTTTCTTT. Translating gives CASSGGQRKTEAFF.

This clonotype has at least ten counts. The V gene is TRBV12-3 or TRBV12-4, the J gene TRBJ1-6; D perhaps matches TRBD1 (5 bases). The V gene lost 3 bases and the J gene lost 0 bases, with 9 bases spanning the gap. The CDR3 sequence is 16 residues long. The CDR3 is CASSFPGSSYNSPLHF. The CDR3 DNA is TGTGCCAGCAGTTTTCCAGGGAGCTCCTATAATTCACCCCTCCACTTT.

The sample holds a few counts of this clonotype. The V gene is TRBV5-5, the J gene TRBJ1-5; no definite D call. Germline CDR1 and CDR2: SGHKS and YYEKEE (reference sequence). The CDR3 loop spans 13 amino acids. With 1 base removed from V and 8 bases from J, the gap between germline ends came to 10 bases. The CDR3 protein is CASSLQWGKPQHF. Here the CDR3 DNA reads TGTGCCAGCAGCTTGCAATGGGGTAAGCCCCAGCATTTT.

This clonotype has more than one count but fewer than ten. The chain links TRBV5-1 to TRBJ1-4; perhaps TRBD1 as D (6 bases). Germline values: CDR1 SGHRS, CDR2 YFSETQ. The CDR3 has 16 amino acids. V lost 0 bases and J lost 0, with 9 bases in between. The CDR3 DNA follows: TGCGCCAGCAGCTTGGGTAGACAGGCAACTAATGAAAAACTGTTTTTT. Translation: CASSLGRQATNEKLFF. The full variable domain, its missing parts supplied by reference TRBV5-1 and TRBJ1-4, is KAGVTQTPRYLIKTRGQQVTLSCSPISGHRSVSWYQQTPGQGLQFLFEYFSETQRNKGNFPGRFSGRQFSNSRSEMNVSTLELGDSALYLCASSLGRQATNEKLFFGSGTQLSVL.

The chain couples TRBV7-9 to TRBJ2-1, with 7 bases that match TRBD1. Germline CDR1 reads SEHNR; CDR2 reads FQNEAQ (reference sequence). V gave up 3 bases and J gave up 7 bases; unmatched junction bases: 6. CDR3 length: 14 residues. The CDR3: CASSFPTGRNEQFF. The CDR3 DNA sequence: TGTGCCAGCAGCTTTCCGACAGGGCGAAATGAGCAGTTCTTC.

Regarding this clonotype: Because it lacks the conserved phenylalanine or tryptophan at the end, this CDR3 is likely a read error. The chain joins TRBV10-3 to TRBJ2-7; 7 positions agree with TRBD2. The CDR3 extends over 13 amino acids. Trimming took 8 bases from V and 3 from J; bases not matched to a gene: 7. Germline V gives CDR1 ENHRY, CDR2 SYGVKD. This chain's CDR3 is CAIGVAGLYEQYS. CDR3 in DNA: TGTGCCATCGGGGTAGCGGGCCTCTACGAGCAGTACTCC.

This clonotype was seen only once. V and J are TRBV13 and TRBJ2-3, with D possibly called TRBD1 or TRBD2 (5 bases each). In germline, CDR1 is PRHDT, CDR2 FYEKMQ (reference sequence). The CDR3 runs to 12 residues. V lost 5 bases to trimming and J lost 4 bases, with 7 bases between them. For the CDR3, the DNA is TGTGCCAGCAGCCGGGACGCAGATACGCAGTATTTT. Amino acid sequence: CASSRDADTQYF.

The chain links TRBV5-1 to TRBJ2-7; D is perhaps TRBD1 (5 bases). The CDR3 contains 15 residues. CDR1 and CDR2 (germline): SGHRS, YFSETQ. V was pared by 4 bases and J by 0 bases, with 14 bases between. The CDR3 sequence: CASSTGSRFSYEQYF. CDR3 sequence (DNA): TGCGCCAGCAGCACAGGCTCACGGTTCTCCTACGAGCAGTACTTC.

The V and J genes are TRBV6-5 and TRBJ2-1; D could derive from TRBD1 or TRBD2 (5 bases each). V shed 4 bases and J shed 4 bases, with 17 bases lying between them. CDR3 size: 16 residues. Germline loops: CDR1 MNHEY, CDR2 SVGAGI. The CDR3 coding sequence is TGTGCCAGCAGTTCAGCGTGGGGGAAATTTTACAATGAGCAGTTCTTC. It specifies CASSSAWGKFYNEQFF.

The rearrangement joins TRBV7-9 to TRBJ2-1, with 7 bases lining up with TRBD1. Per the germline V gene, CDR1 is SEHNR and CDR2 is FQNEAQ (reference sequence). After removal of 5 bases from V and 1 base from J, the junction contained 2 bases not matched to a gene. This CDR3 is built from 14 residues. CDR3 sequence (DNA): TGTGCCAGCAGCCTGGGACAGTCCTACAATGAGCAGTTCTTC. Translated: CASSLGQSYNEQFF.

The chain is built from TRBV7-2 and TRBJ2-2; the D is unclear. This CDR3 is built from 12 residues. Per the germline V gene, CDR1 is SGHTA and CDR2 is FQGNSA. Trimming pared 3 bases from V and 6 bases from J, leaving 5 bases between. The CDR3: CASSFGPGELFF. For the CDR3, the DNA is TGTGCCAGCAGCTTTGGCCCCGGGGAGCTGTTTTTT.

This clonotype was observed a single time. This chain connects TRBV27 to TRBJ1-2; a possible D gene is TRBD1 (6 bases). Trimming stripped 3 bases from V and 5 bases from J, with 19 bases between. The germline V gene has CDR1 MNHEY and CDR2 SMNVEV (reference sequence). This CDR3 comprises 16 residues. CDR3 sequence reads: CASSFLQGTGLYGYTF. The CDR3 DNA follows: TGTGCCAGCAGTTTCTTACAGGGCACAGGCTTATATGGCTACACCTTC.